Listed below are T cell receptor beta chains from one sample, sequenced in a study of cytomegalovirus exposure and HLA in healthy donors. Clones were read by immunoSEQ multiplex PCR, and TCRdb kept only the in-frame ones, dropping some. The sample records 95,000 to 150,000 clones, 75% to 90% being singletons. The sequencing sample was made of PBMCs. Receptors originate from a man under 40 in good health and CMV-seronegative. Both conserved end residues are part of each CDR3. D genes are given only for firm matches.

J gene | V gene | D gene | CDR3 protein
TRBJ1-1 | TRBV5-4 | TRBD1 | CASSFGQGQNTEAFF
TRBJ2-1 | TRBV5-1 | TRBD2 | CASSFQSSGGISYNEQFF
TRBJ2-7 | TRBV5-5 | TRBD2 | CASSFGRGGVYEQYF
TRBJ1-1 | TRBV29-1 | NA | CSVEGGGGNYEAFF
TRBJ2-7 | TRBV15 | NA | CATSRDWAAGEQYF
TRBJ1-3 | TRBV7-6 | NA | CASSFTQGATGNTIYF
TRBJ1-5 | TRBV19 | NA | CASSIRDSNQPQHF
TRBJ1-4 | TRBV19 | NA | CASRLTRVSNEKLFF
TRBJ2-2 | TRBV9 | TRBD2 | CASSVVLAGGSSTGELFF
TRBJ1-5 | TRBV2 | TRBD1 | CASMGQGLTQHF
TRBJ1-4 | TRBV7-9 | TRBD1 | CASSLGQGAGATNEKLFF
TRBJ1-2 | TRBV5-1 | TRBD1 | CASSPRGQGALGYTF
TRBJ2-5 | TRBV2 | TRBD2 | CATSKAGALGETQYF
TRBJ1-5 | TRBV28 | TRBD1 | CASSLTGQGTEDQPQHF
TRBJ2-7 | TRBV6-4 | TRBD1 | CASTGTGKREQYF
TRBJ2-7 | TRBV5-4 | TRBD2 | CASSSSPLAGGHEQYF
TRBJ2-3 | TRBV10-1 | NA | CASSESVGGLADTQYF
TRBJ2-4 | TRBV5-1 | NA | CASSLEGVANIQYF
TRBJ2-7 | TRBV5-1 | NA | CASSPSNYEQYF
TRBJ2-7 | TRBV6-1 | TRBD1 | CASSESWDRVIYF
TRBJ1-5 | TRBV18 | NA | CASSPRGGGQPQHF
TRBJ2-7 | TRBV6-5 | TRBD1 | CASSSQGNSYEQYF
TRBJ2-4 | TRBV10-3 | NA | CATRGGFDPGNIQYF
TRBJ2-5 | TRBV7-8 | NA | CASSLESGEETQYF
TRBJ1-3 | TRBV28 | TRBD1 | CASTGQGRNTIYF
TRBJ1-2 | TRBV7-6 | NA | CASSLDAGAYGYTF
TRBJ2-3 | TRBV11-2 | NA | CASSHPTTGGVTQYF
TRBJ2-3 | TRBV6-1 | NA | CASSSIADTQYF
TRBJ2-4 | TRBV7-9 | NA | CASSLGAGLVKNSQYF
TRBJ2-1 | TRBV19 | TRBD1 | CASSPTGGLINEQFF
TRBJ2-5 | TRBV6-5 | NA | CASSYSPTPQGTQYF
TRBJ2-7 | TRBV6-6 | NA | CATGGGGAYEQYF
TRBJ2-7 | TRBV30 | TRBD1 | CALVRAWGQGRDPYEQYF
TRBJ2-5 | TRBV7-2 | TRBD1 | CATGQAQETQYF
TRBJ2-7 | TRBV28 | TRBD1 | CASSSGTGTGRYEQYF
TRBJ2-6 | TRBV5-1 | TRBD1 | CASSPSGDRASGANVLTF
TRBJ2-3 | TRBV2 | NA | CASSKDGGYTDTQYF
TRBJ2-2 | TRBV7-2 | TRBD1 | CASSLEQGANTGELFF
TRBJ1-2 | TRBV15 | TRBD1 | CATSRPGTGNHGYTF
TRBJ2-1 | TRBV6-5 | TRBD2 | CASSYSQTSNYEQFF
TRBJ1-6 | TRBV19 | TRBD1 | CASTQGAGNSPLHF
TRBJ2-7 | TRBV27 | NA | CASSLLKSRVSYEQYF
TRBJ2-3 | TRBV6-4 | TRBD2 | CASSESGGGADTQYF
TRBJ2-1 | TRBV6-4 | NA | CASSDDLDGNNEQFF
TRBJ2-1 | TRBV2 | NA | CASSVSGSYNEQFF
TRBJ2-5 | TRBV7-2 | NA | CASSLVGPGGTQYF
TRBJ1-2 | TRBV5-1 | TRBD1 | CASSLAGTGGGYTF
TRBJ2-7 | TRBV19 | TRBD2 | CASSLGLVYEQYF